Listed below are T cell receptor beta chains from one sample, sequenced in a study of shared clonotypes between healthy human individuals. Some clones are missing from TCRdb's copy, which holds only in-frame ones; the method was immunoSEQ multiplex PCR. The sample has some 1 million clones, 65% to 80% seen once. The sequenced material came from memory CD4+ T cells sorted from blood. The receptor source for this set is a man aged 18 to 30 in good health. Each CDR3 is given with its conserved first and last residue. Fields, in order: clone size, D gene, V gene, J gene, CDR3 protein, CDR3 DNA. D genes are given only for firm matches. The listing skips clone size in some rows; elsewhere it reads once, few, many or a size class.

size: .
D: TRBD1
V: TRBV6-1
J: TRBJ1-2
CDR3: CASSGPRGLNGYTF
DNA: TGTGCCAGCAGTGGCCCCAGGGGGCTCAACGGCTACACCTTC

size: .
D: .
V: TRBV29-1
J: TRBJ2-5
CDR3: CSVAQAQETQYF
DNA: TGCAGCGTTGCGCAGGCGCAAGAGACCCAGTACTTC

size: few
D: .
V: TRBV5-1
J: TRBJ1-1
CDR3: CASSLAGKLNTEAFF
DNA: TGCGCCAGCAGCTTGGCAGGGAAACTGAACACTGAAGCTTTCTTT

size: .
D: .
V: TRBV9
J: TRBJ1-2
CDR3: CASSVATGIWGYTF
DNA: TGTGCCAGCAGCGTAGCTACGGGAATATGGGGCTACACCTTC

size: .
D: .
V: TRBV9
J: TRBJ1-1
CDR3: CASSDSLNTEAFF
DNA: TGTGCCAGCAGCGACAGCTTGAACACTGAAGCTTTCTTT

size: .
D: TRBD1
V: TRBV27
J: TRBJ1-5
CDR3: CASRPGTGGHQPQHF
DNA: TGTGCCAGCAGACCCGGGACAGGGGGCCACCAGCCCCAGCATTTT

size: .
D: .
V: TRBV5-4
J: TRBJ2-2
CDR3: CASSLEPTNTGELFF
DNA: TGTGCCAGCAGCTTGGAGCCAACGAACACCGGGGAGCTGTTTTTT

size: few
D: TRBD2
V: TRBV6-6
J: TRBJ2-1
CDR3: CASTGGGGVTTEQFF
DNA: TGTGCCAGCACCGGTGGGGGAGGGGTCACTACTGAGCAGTTCTTC

size: .
D: .
V: TRBV5-1
J: TRBJ1-2
CDR3: CASSFSVQGNGYTF
DNA: TGCGCCAGCAGCTTTAGTGTCCAGGGGAATGGCTACACCTTC

size: .
D: .
V: TRBV30
J: TRBJ1-2
CDR3: CAWSVGRSSNYGYTF
DNA: TGTGCCTGGAGTGTGGGTCGTTCATCGAACTATGGCTACACCTTC

size: .
D: TRBD2
V: TRBV25-1
J: TRBJ2-1
CDR3: CAVQLSRTSGGPYNEQFF
DNA: TGTGCGGTTCAGTTATCTCGGACTAGCGGGGGGCCCTACAATGAGCAGTTCTTC

size: .
D: TRBD2
V: TRBV5-1
J: TRBJ2-1
CDR3: CASSLVLADGEQFF
DNA: TGCGCCAGCAGCTTGGTACTAGCGGACGGGGAGCAGTTCTTC

size: .
D: .
V: TRBV11-2
J: TRBJ1-1
CDR3: CASSPQGVGTEAFF
DNA: TGTGCCAGCAGCCCTCAGGGAGTCGGCACTGAAGCTTTCTTT

size: .
D: .
V: TRBV7-2
J: TRBJ2-7
CDR3: CASSPVGSYEQYF
DNA: TGTGCCAGCAGCCCCGTCGGCTCTTACGAGCAGTACTTC

size: .
D: .
V: TRBV5-6
J: TRBJ2-7
CDR3: CASSKNYEQYF
DNA: TGTGCCAGCAGCAAGAACTACGAGCAGTACTTC

size: .
D: .
V: TRBV2
J: TRBJ2-3
CDR3: CASSRDGSTDTQYF
DNA: TGTGCCAGCAGCCGGGACGGCAGCACAGATACGCAGTATTTT

size: .
D: .
V: TRBV7-9
J: TRBJ1-4
CDR3: CASRPGPSGKLFF
DNA: TGTGCCAGCAGACCGGGACCCTCCGGGAAACTGTTTTTT

size: .
D: .
V: TRBV7-8
J: TRBJ2-3
CDR3: CASSLRLAVDTQYF
DNA: TGTGCCAGCAGCTTAAGGCTAGCCGTCGATACGCAGTATTTT

size: .
D: TRBD2
V: TRBV19
J: TRBJ2-1
CDR3: CASSILVSGGANTEQFF
DNA: TGTGCCAGTAGTATATTAGTATCGGGGGGGGCAAATACTGAGCAGTTCTTC

size: .
D: .
V: TRBV5-1
J: TRBJ2-5
CDR3: CASSLLGKETQYF
DNA: TGCGCCAGCAGCTTACTCGGGAAAGAGACCCAGTACTTC

size: .
D: .
V: TRBV15
J: TRBJ1-5
CDR3: CATSRAGGRENQPQHF
DNA: TGTGCCACCAGCAGAGCCGGGGGGCGAGAGAATCAGCCCCAGCATTTT

size: .
D: TRBD2
V: TRBV18
J: TRBJ2-7
CDR3: CASSPQTSGLTYEQYF
DNA: TGTGCCAGCTCACCGCAGACTAGCGGACTAACCTACGAGCAGTACTTC

size: .
D: .
V: TRBV2
J: TRBJ1-2
CDR3: CASSAAGTNYGYTF
DNA: TGTGCCAGCAGTGCTGCGGGGACTAACTATGGCTACACCTTC

size: many
D: TRBD1
V: TRBV7-9
J: TRBJ2-2
CDR3: CASSTRQGSSTGELFF
DNA: TGTGCCAGCAGCACCCGACAGGGATCGAGCACCGGGGAGCTGTTTTTT

size: .
D: .
V: TRBV11-2
J: TRBJ2-3
CDR3: CASSSKGGAPDTQYF
DNA: TGTGCCAGCAGCTCTAAGGGTGGGGCCCCAGATACGCAGTATTTT

size: .
D: TRBD1
V: TRBV25-1
J: TRBJ2-3
CDR3: CASSGDRVNTDTQYF
DNA: TGTGCCAGCAGTGGGGACAGGGTAAACACAGATACGCAGTATTTT

size: once
D: .
V: TRBV19
J: TRBJ1-5
CDR3: CASSKQGGNQPQHF
DNA: TGTGCCAGTAGCAAACAGGGTGGCAATCAGCCCCAGCATTTT

size: many
D: TRBD1
V: TRBV2
J: TRBJ1-4
CDR3: CASSEMLGQNEKLFF
DNA: TGTGCCAGCAGTGAAATGTTGGGACAGAATGAAAAACTGTTTTTT

size: once
D: TRBD1
V: TRBV6-5
J: TRBJ1-6
CDR3: CASSPDRGPGSPLHF
DNA: TGTGCCAGCAGTCCCGACAGGGGGCCAGGTTCACCCCTCCACTTT

size: .
D: TRBD2
V: TRBV30
J: TRBJ2-5
CDR3: CAWSDQTLAGETQYF
DNA: TGTGCCTGGAGTGACCAAACTCTAGCGGGGGAGACCCAGTACTTC

size: .
D: .
V: TRBV5-4
J: TRBJ2-5
CDR3: CASSPEGTRRGGETQYF
DNA: TGTGCCAGCAGCCCGGAGGGGACCCGAAGAGGTGGGGAGACCCAGTACTTC

size: .
D: .
V: TRBV5-4
J: TRBJ1-1
CDR3: CASSLEVWKNTEAFF
DNA: TGTGCCAGCAGCTTGGAGGTTTGGAAGAACACTGAAGCTTTCTTT

size: .
D: TRBD1
V: TRBV9
J: TRBJ2-1
CDR3: CASSNRDSSEQFF
DNA: TGTGCCAGCAGCAACCGGGACAGTAGCGAGCAGTTCTTC

size: once
D: .
V: TRBV11-2
J: TRBJ2-1
CDR3: CASTSSRRSSYNEQFF
DNA: TGTGCCAGCACCAGCTCCCGGCGGAGCTCCTACAATGAGCAGTTCTTC

size: .
D: TRBD1
V: TRBV12-5
J: TRBJ2-5
CDR3: CASGTDRVETQYF
DNA: TGTGCTAGTGGGACGGACAGGGTAGAGACCCAGTACTTC

size: few
D: TRBD2
V: TRBV9
J: TRBJ2-3
CDR3: CASSVGFTSGSSTQYF
DNA: TGTGCCAGCAGCGTAGGGTTCACTAGCGGGAGTTCTACGCAGTATTTT

size: .
D: .
V: TRBV15
J: TRBJ2-5
CDR3: CATSMQPETQYF
DNA: TGTGCCACCAGCATGCAACCAGAGACCCAGTACTTC

size: few
D: .
V: TRBV6-5
J: TRBJ2-3
CDR3: CASGGQKPTDTQYF
DNA: TGTGCCAGCGGTGGACAGAAACCTACAGATACGCAGTATTTT

size: .
D: .
V: TRBV30
J: TRBJ1-4
CDR3: CAWKYEINEKLFF
DNA: TGTGCCTGGAAGTACGAAATTAATGAAAAACTGTTTTTT

size: few
D: .
V: TRBV2
J: TRBJ1-1
CDR3: CASSVGESFF
DNA: TGTGCCAGCAGTGTGGGAGAGTCCTTCTTT

size: few
D: .
V: TRBV4-3
J: TRBJ1-2
CDR3: CASSQDSQGARGYTF
DNA: TGCGCCAGCAGCCAAGATAGCCAGGGAGCACGCGGCTACACCTTC

size: .
D: .
V: TRBV5-1
J: TRBJ1-3
CDR3: CASSPMRSGNTIYF
DNA: TGCGCCAGCAGCCCCATGCGGTCTGGAAACACCATATATTTT

size: .
D: .
V: TRBV5-1
J: TRBJ2-7
CDR3: CASSLQGQGIGEQYF
DNA: TGCGCCAGCAGCCTTCAGGGTCAGGGGATCGGCGAGCAGTACTTC

size: .
D: TRBD2
V: TRBV7-2
J: TRBJ2-5
CDR3: CASSLGLAGVGTQYF
DNA: TGTGCCAGCAGCTTGGGACTAGCGGGAGTGGGGACCCAGTACTTC

size: .
D: TRBD2
V: TRBV5-1
J: TRBJ2-1
CDR3: CASSLVGLAGLNEQFF
DNA: TGCGCCAGCAGCTTGGTCGGACTAGCGGGATTGAATGAGCAGTTCTTC

size: .
D: TRBD2
V: TRBV5-1
J: TRBJ2-1
CDR3: CASSFDTSGTSNEQFF
DNA: TGCGCCAGCAGCTTTGACACTAGCGGGACTTCCAATGAGCAGTTCTTC

size: few
D: .
V: TRBV20-1
J: TRBJ1-2
CDR3: CSASGKVDTF
DNA: TGCAGTGCTAGCGGTAAGGTCGACACCTTC